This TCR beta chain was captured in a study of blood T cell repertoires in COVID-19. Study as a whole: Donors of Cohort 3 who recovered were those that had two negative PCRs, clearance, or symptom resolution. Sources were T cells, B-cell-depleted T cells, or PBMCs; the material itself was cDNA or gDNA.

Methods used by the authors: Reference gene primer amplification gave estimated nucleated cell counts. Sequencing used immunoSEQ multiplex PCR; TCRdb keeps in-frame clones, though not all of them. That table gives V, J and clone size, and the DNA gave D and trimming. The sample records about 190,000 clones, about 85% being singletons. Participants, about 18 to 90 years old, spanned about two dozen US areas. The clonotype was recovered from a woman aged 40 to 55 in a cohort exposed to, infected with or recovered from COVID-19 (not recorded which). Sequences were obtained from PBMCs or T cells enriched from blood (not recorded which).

The CDR3 nucleotides are TGTGCCAGCAGCCCGAGCCCCGACAGTAACTATGGCTACACCTTC. Its translation: CASSPSPDSNYGYTF. The V gene is TRBV9, the J gene TRBJ1-2, with D perhaps matching TRBD1 (5 bases). Germline V lookup: CDR1 SGDLS, CDR2 YYNGEE. The ends were cut back, 4 bases at V and 1 base at J, with 14 bases in the middle. The CDR3 contains 15 residues.